This TCR beta chain was identified in a study of T cell responses to AZD1222 COVID-19 vaccine. Findings and limits, study-wide: Mapped onto spike, vaccine-associated CD4 TCRs spanned it and were dominant at 160-218 and 743-854.

Germline V gene data show CDR1 as SGHAT and CDR2 as FQNNGV. This CDR3 has 16 amino acids. Trimming left V 3 bases short and J 4 bases short, with 17 bases between. Points on this clone: Its antigen is not known.

The data were produced by immunoSEQ multiplex PCR, yet TCRdb's version contains in-frame clones alone and is incomplete. The sample consists of tens of thousands of clones, around 90% of them appearing once. Sequenced here: peripheral blood, sampled on day 0 of AZD1222 vaccination. The clonotype was recovered from an adult in good health. The chain is built from TRBV11-2 and TRBJ2-3; possibly TRBD1 for D (5 bases). CDR3 protein: CASSFQGGVGADTQYF. As DNA, the CDR3 is TGTGCCAGCAGCTTCCAGGGCGGTGTTGGAGCAGATACGCAGTATTTT.